Listed below are T cell receptor beta chains from one sample, sequenced in a study of blood T cell repertoires in COVID-19. TCRdb's table, derived via immunoSEQ multiplex PCR, lists solely in-frame clones and lacks some. The table lists some 190,000 clones, around 85% of them singletons. The source material was peripheral blood. These receptors all come from an elderly man with COVID-19, enrolled during active disease. Both conserved end residues are part of each CDR3. Clone size, where shown, is once, few, many, or a class for clones that have expanded.

clone_size	v_call	j_call	cdr3_aa
few	TRBV6-5	TRBJ1-1	CASSSDTEAFF
.	TRBV4-2	TRBJ2-3	CASSQEMGPPGPSTDTQYF
.	TRBV11-3	TRBJ2-1	CASSFGQRGGNEQFF
.	TRBV4-2	TRBJ1-4	CASSQIEGGAHEKLFF
.	TRBV9	TRBJ1-2	CASSVEGTGVFGYTF
.	TRBV5-6	TRBJ2-7	CASSLRDRGLGEQYF
once	TRBV6-5	TRBJ1-2	CASTSPGRGDYGYTF
.	TRBV18	TRBJ1-1	CASSPGETEAFF
.	TRBV3-1/TRBV3-2	TRBJ2-1	CASSQAGSYNEQFF
.	TRBV2	TRBJ1-2	CASSKTDDGYTF
.	TRBV5-4	TRBJ2-4	CASSSPASGGDIQYF
.	TRBV6-2/TRBV6-3	TRBJ2-2	CASSPWGRLNTGELFF
.	TRBV5-1	TRBJ1-6	CASSLSIGQGNSPLHF
.	TRBV25-1	TRBJ1-2	CASSDLNPRVANYGYTF
.	TRBV18	TRBJ2-2	CASSQGQAGELFF
.	TRBV3-1/TRBV3-2	TRBJ1-6	CASSQADSPLHF
.	TRBV4-2	TRBJ1-2	CASSRVERDPNYGYTF
once	TRBV5-4	TRBJ1-3	CGTGNSSGNTIYF
.	TRBV3-1/TRBV3-2	TRBJ1-6	CASRQVQDSPLHF
.	TRBV4-2	TRBJ1-1	CASSRGENTEAFF
.	TRBV2	TRBJ1-5	CASRKQTGVSNQPQHF
.	TRBV6-2/TRBV6-3	TRBJ1-2	CASSYPIANYGYTF
.	TRBV18	TRBJ2-7	CASSPGTGSYEQYF
once	TRBV11-2	TRBJ2-7	CASSLEPTGTEYF
.	TRBV6-5	TRBJ1-2	CASGPGSGGGYTF
.	TRBV5-1	TRBJ1-3	CASSSGSLDTGNTIYF
.	TRBV2	TRBJ2-5	CASSDSRGFQETQYF
.	TRBV11-2	TRBJ2-1	CASRHPGQGDYEQFF
few	TRBV5-1	TRBJ2-3	CASSLEEGTDTQYF
.	TRBV19	TRBJ1-2	CASSVPGQVYGYTF
.	TRBV9	TRBJ1-5	CASSVGHELNQPQHF
once	TRBV6-5	TRBJ2-7	CASRSGTGIWSEQYF
.	TRBV6-1	TRBJ1-3	CASSEHRGSGNTIYF
few	TRBV11-3	TRBJ1-3	CASSSQPGPGNTIYF
.	TRBV5-6	TRBJ2-7	CASSPLDPRGEQYF
.	TRBV18	TRBJ1-4	CASSPTGNEKLFF
once	TRBV18	TRBJ2-2	CASSRRQSDTGELFF
once	TRBV5-5	TRBJ1-2	CASSSLQGSTGYTF
.	TRBV11-3	TRBJ2-3	CASSPRLGHLRADTQYF
few	TRBV6-5	TRBJ2-6	CASSQGPGANVLTF
.	TRBV24-1	TRBJ2-3	CATSDPRGEDTQYF
few	TRBV10-2	TRBJ2-5	CASSDLGTRETQYF
.	TRBV11-3	TRBJ1-1	CASSSTGGNEAFF
.	TRBV7-2	TRBJ2-7	CASSPAVSSDYEQYF
.	TRBV5-5	TRBJ1-3	CASSLDRGYGNTIYF
.	TRBV5-5	TRBJ1-6	CASSRTGTTYNSPLHF
.	TRBV27	TRBJ1-6	CASSPFMRSYNSPLHF
.	TRBV5-1	TRBJ1-6	CASSLQGDTQSPLHF
.	TRBV5-4	TRBJ1-1	CASSQNPSRTYMNTEAFF
.	TRBV5-1	TRBJ2-3	CASRAFVGGGTDTQYF
.	TRBV6-5	TRBJ1-2	CASRDTNYGYTF
.	TRBV4-1	TRBJ1-2	CASSQDLGQSCTF
.	TRBV7-9	TRBJ2-2	CASSLWTGTENTGELFF
.	TRBV5-1	TRBJ2-3	CASSLADWLAGTDTQYF